This TCR beta chain was sequenced in a study of shared clonotypes between healthy human individuals (dated by TCRdb to the early 2020s). Context from the whole study: A few men and two women, aged 18 to 49 years, made up the cohort. For each donor, CD4 naive and CD4 memory were each run on three plates, CD8 naive on two plates, and CD8 memory on one plate. To estimate repertoire size and how much clonotype sharing occurs between individuals, the study deeply sequenced the blood TCR repertoires of 4 to 6 healthy adults. To increase sequencing depth and limit assay-specific biases, different laboratories used diverse techniques to prepare libraries and sequence TCR repertoires. Per donor, leukapheresis produced somewhere between about 0.8 and 9.5 billion PBMCs. Paper-wide results and their limitations: When a handful of donors were compared, the shared fraction of clonotypes was roughly 4.8% for naive CD4, less than 4% for naive CD8, 2.3% for memory CD4, and less than 0.5% for memory CD8. The small number of donors limited the genetic and exposure-history diversity represented. Pairwise subsampling indicated that sequencing depth was expected to affect the degree of clonotype sharing among donors. Only blood was sampled, and tissue TCR repertoires likely differ from those in blood. Incomplete sequencing was indicated by rarefaction of sorted-subset datasets, despite the large sequencing depth. Higher generation probabilities were observed for clonotypes shared by all four sorted-subset donors than for non-shared clonotypes. Naive subsets generally had larger estimated clonotype richness than memory subsets.

A note on this clone: Its antigen remains undetermined. No per-base quality is available; no much larger clone lies one base away.

TCR CDR3 regions were amplified from genomic DNA by multiplex PCR using the deep immunoSEQ assay. Extracted genomic DNA from each cell subset was distributed evenly across all wells of several immunoSEQ 96-well plates, and each plate was treated as a replicate. For sorted subsets, each replicate PCR was loaded with 200 to 250 ng genomic DNA, equivalent to 30,000 or so T cell genomes. The purified libraries were quantified using a Qubit 3.0 fluorometer, sized with a Bioanalyzer 2100, and then quantified again using the KAPA Library Quantification kit. Every immunoSEQ 96-well plate was sequenced on a separate single-read 150-cycle Illumina NextSeq 550 flow cell. For the original study's pipeline: Because the immunoSEQ output held only junctional sequences and lacked quality scores, the filtering could not match the filtering applied to full-length reads. Sequences were annotated with PyIR, a Python wrapper for IgBLAST v1.9, and V/J genes and CDR3 were assigned using IMGT germline references. Reads were removed for weak V/J assignments (E-value above 1e-6), missing CDR3, stop codons, out-of-frame junctions, or ambiguous translated residues. V3J clonotypes were defined as sequences sharing an identical inferred V gene, J gene, and CDR3 amino acid sequence. To compute the percentage overlap between repertoires, the number of shared unique clonotypes was divided by the size of the smaller repertoire. Three approaches were used to assess repertoire richness: RTK rarefaction, the Chao1 estimator, and Recon v2.1 estimates of unobserved clonotypes. Generation probabilities for all TCRbeta clonotypes obtained by the gDNA method from several donors were computed using OLGA. Held by TCRdb, this immuneACCESS table contains in-frame sequences only and omits some clones. Under half of the omission traces to an unresolved V gene where checked; the cause of the rest is unknown. Clone size and the V and J calls come from that table; the DNA yielded D and trimming. Recorded for this sample are around 2.1 million clones; just over 90% of them occurred a single time. 1.5% to 2% of the sample belongs to the ten largest clones.

CD8 naive samples were CD45RO-negative cells positively selected for CCR7, giving a CD45RA+CCR7+ population that excluded TemRA cells. The donors were healthy, HIV-negative adults who had no recently reported acute infections or vaccinations. All donors were Caucasian adults living in Nashville, Tennessee, USA. After blood collection by leukapheresis, PBMCs were isolated using Ficoll-Histopaque density gradient centrifugation and then cryopreserved in the vapor phase of liquid nitrogen. Analytical flow cytometry was used to check the purity and quantity of each magnetically sorted T cell population. Genomic DNA was isolated from each sorted fraction and quantified by UV absorbance on a Nanodrop 2000c. The germline V gene yields SQVTM for CDR1 and ANQGSEA for CDR2. Counted from cysteine to phenylalanine, this CDR3 has 16 amino acids. Only the CDR3 region is kept as DNA, spanning 48 bases read in frame from base 1. V trim: 4 bases; J trim: 2 bases; unmatched bases: 11.

This receptor chain uses TRBV29-1 and TRBJ2-3, with 8 bases aligning to TRBD2. The sample consisted of naive CD8+ T cells from PBMCs. Reading the label with the study, this specimen's cell subset or site is: CD45RA+CCR7+. This clonotype originated in a man aged 18 to 30 in good health. Some clones in this sample may be carry-over from other donors' samples. The nucleotide sequence is TGCAGCGTTGTGACGTCCTCGGGGGGGGTCACAGATACGCAGTATTTT. This is translated as CSVVTSSGGVTDTQYF.